This T cell receptor (beta chain) was observed in a study of breast tumors, draining lymph nodes, adjacent tissues (dated by TCRdb to 2015 to 2016). Describing the broader study: Breast cancer patients provided tumor, adjacent nontumor tissue and axillary lymph nodes, and the study compared the TCR beta repertoires across these three sources. In human breast cancer, the study set out to evaluate how tumor, surrounding tissue and draining lymph node repertoires relate to one another and whether T cells may move between these sites.

Details on this clonotype: Its antigen specificity is not known. No base quality values were provided; no much bigger clone lies one nucleotide off.

What the research found in general, with its limitations: The data were judged consistent with most tumor T cells deriving from the lymph node and then expanding within tumor tissue. The conclusion that tumor T cells originate in lymph nodes was presented as consistent with a hypothesis rather than as directly demonstrated. Tumor T-cell repertoires showed less diversity than lymph node repertoires and more diversity than nontumor tissue repertoires, and tumor T-cell repertoires showed preferential V and J gene usage. The similarity between tumor and nontumor tissue repertoires was significantly greater in luminal-like breast cancer than in basal-like breast cancer.

Instrument on record: Illumina HiSeq 2000. Multiplex PCR amplification was used to generate the TCR beta chain libraries. The amplified TCR beta chain products were analyzed by high-throughput sequencing. The raw public reads went through TCRdb reprocessing: fastp at Q25, MiXCR clone calling, in-frame beta chains kept. Each record represents a unique CDR3 protein, reported with the most common genes and DNA among its rows. The sample contains about 89,000 distinct CDR3 sequences, over 25% of them found a single time. The top ten clones comprise 8.1% of the sample. The axillary draining lymph nodes of breast cancer patients were the source of the lymph node samples. The sequenced sample was axillary lymph node tissue. The source is a female donor with breast cancer. Some clones in this sample may be carry-over from other donors' samples.

This receptor has the CDR3 CASSSGLAQMGEQYF. The DNA is as follows: TGTGCCAGCAGCTCGGGACTGGCGCAAATGGGCGAGCAGTACTTC. The chain links TRBV7-2 with TRBJ2-7; TRBD2 is perhaps the D gene, given 6 matching bases. The CDR3 holds 15 amino acids from the cysteine to the phenylalanine. Only CDR3 DNA is held: 45 bases, read in frame from base 1. Per the germline V gene, SGHTA is the CDR1 and FQGNSA is the CDR2. V lost 4 bases and J lost 6 bases; the stretch between them is 19 bases long.